This TCR beta chain was profiled in a study of blood T cell repertoires in COVID-19. Overall study: Whether acute or convalescent, the COVID-19 samples came from the United States, Italy and Spain. T cells, B-cell-depleted T cells, or PBMCs supplied cDNA or gDNA.

Original processing methods: Quantification of nucleated cells was approximated via reference gene primer amplification. Measured with immunoSEQ multiplex PCR; TCRdb has only the in-frame clones, and not every one. Clone size and the V and J calls come from that table; the DNA yielded D and trimming. There are about 270,000 clones in the sample; 82% occur only once, and roughly 3.1% lies in the top ten. Unmatched junction bases numbered 9, after V lost 7 bases and J lost 3 bases. Germline assignment: CDR1 SQVTM and CDR2 ANQGSEA. This CDR3 region has 14 residues. The chain recombines TRBV29-1 with TRBJ2-4, with 7 bases fitting TRBD1. The receptor was derived from a woman aged 18-30 years with acute or convalescent COVID-19. Source material: peripheral blood. The CDR3 nucleotides read TGCAGCGCCGCTATAGGGGACAGCAAAAACATTCAGTACTTC. Residues: CSAAIGDSKNIQYF.